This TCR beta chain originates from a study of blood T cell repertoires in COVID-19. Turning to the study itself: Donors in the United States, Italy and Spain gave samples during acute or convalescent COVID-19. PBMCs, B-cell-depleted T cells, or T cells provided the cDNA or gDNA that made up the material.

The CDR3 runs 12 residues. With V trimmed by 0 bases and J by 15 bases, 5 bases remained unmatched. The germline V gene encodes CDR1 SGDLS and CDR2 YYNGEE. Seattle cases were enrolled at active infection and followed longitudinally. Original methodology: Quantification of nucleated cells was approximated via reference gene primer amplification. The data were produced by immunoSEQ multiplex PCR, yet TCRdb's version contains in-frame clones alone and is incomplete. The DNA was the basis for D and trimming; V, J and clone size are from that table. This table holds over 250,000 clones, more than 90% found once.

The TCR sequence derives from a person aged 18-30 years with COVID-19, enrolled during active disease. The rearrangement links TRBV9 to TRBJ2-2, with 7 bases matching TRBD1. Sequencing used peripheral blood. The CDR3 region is CASSVGGGMLFF. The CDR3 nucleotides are TGTGCCAGCAGCGTAGGAGGGGGCATGTTGTTTTTT.